The text below deals with one TCR beta chain. Its antigen is undetermined. The data derive from a study of blood T cell dynamics during melanoma immunotherapy. Whole-study results and caveats: PBMC repertoires of eventual disease-control patients split at W3 into clonality or diversity gains.

Time point denoted: pre-treatment baseline. The length of the CDR3 is 12 residues. Germline values: CDR1 SEHNR, CDR2 FQNEAQ (reference sequence). Trimming took off 1 base at V and 7 bases at J, with 7 bases between the two ends. Repertoires were generated with immunoSEQ multiplex PCR, while TCRdb's copy carries only in-frame clones and drops some. The data hold roughly 7,900 clones, with about four fifths observed a single time. The material was blood, obtained from a patient treated with checkpoint blockade. The receptor comes from a human donor with melanoma. This chain joins TRBV7-9 and TRBJ1-2; D not certain. Written as DNA, the CDR3 is TGTGCCAGCAGCTTAGAGGGAATTGGCTACACCTTC. It translates to CASSLEGIGYTF. Supplemented by reference TRBV7-9 and TRBJ1-2, the full variable domain reads DTGVSQNPRHKITKRGQNVTFRCDPISEHNRLYWYRQTLGQGPEFLTYFQNEAQLEKSRLLSDRFSAERPKGSFSTLEIQRTEQGDSAMYLCASSLEGIGYTFGSGTRLTVV.